This T cell receptor (beta chain) is from a study of blood T cell repertoires in COVID-19. In the study overall: In each case, the material was cDNA or gDNA derived from T cells, B-cell-depleted T cells, or PBMCs.

Study processing details: Amplifying reference gene primers gave estimates of nucleated cell counts. Using immunoSEQ multiplex PCR, the repertoire was profiled, and TCRdb retains in-frame clones only, with some absent. V and J calls and clone size follow that table, whereas D and trimming were derived from the DNA. The table has under 300,000 clones, about 83% seen once. The CDR3 totals 12 residues. Germline CDR1 KGHDR, CDR2 SFDVKD. V lost 5 bases and J lost 3, with 6 bases in between. Only one count was recorded for this clone. This clonotype was sampled from an elderly man with acute or convalescent COVID-19. The chain has TRBV24-1 and TRBJ2-5; tentatively, D is TRBD2 (6 bases). Sequenced input: peripheral blood. This chain's CDR3 is CATSGREETQYF. Written as DNA, the CDR3 is TGTGCCACCAGTGGGAGGGAAGAGACCCAGTACTTC.